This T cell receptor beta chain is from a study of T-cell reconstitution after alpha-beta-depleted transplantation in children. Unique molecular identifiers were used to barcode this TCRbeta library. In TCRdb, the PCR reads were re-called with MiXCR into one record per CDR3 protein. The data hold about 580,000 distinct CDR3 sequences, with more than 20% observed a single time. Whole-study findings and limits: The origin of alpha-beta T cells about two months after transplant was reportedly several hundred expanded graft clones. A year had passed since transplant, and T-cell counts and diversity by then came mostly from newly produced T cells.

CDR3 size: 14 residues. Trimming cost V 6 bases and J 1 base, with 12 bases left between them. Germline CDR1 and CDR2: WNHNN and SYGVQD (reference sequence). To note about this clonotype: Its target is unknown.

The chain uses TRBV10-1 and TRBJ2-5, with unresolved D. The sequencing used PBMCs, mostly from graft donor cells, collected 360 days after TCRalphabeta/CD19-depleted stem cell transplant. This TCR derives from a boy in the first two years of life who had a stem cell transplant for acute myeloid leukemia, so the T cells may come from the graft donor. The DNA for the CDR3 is TGCGCCAGCAGGTCCGACGGGCCCCAAGAGACCCAGTACTTC. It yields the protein CASRSDGPQETQYF.